The source of this TCR beta chain is a study of blood T cell repertoires in COVID-19. Study information: COVID-19 samples, acute and convalescent, were from the United States, Italy and Spain.

All enrollees were about 18 to 95 years old and from some 24 US areas. Cohort 3 recovered donors had two negative PCRs, clearance, or symptom resolution. In germline, CDR1 is SNHLY, CDR2 FYNNEI. Trimming stripped 7 bases from V and 1 base from J, with 4 bases between. This CDR3 is built from 11 residues. Per the original methods: Scientists estimated how many nucleated cells there were by amplifying reference gene primers. The assay was immunoSEQ multiplex PCR, and TCRdb's table has in-frame clones only and misses some. That table gives V, J and clone size, and the DNA gave D and trimming. The table shows approximately 440,000 clones, with roughly 87% occurring only once.

The sequence was obtained from a woman in her late teens or twenties who had recovered from COVID-19. Sequencing was carried out using PBMCs or T cells enriched from blood (not recorded which). The chain couples TRBV2 to TRBJ2-5; D call uncertain. The CDR3 is CASILQETQYF. The CDR3 DNA is TGTGCCAGCATCCTCCAAGAGACCCAGTACTTC. Supplemented by reference TRBV2 and TRBJ2-5, the full variable domain reads EPEVTQTPSHQVTQMGQEVILRCVPISNHLYFYWYRQILGQKVEFLVSFYNNEISEKSEIFDDQFSVERPDGSNFTLKIRSTKLEDSAMYFCASILQETQYFGPGTRLLVL.